This T cell receptor beta chain was identified during a study of blood T cell repertoires in COVID-19. Produced via immunoSEQ multiplex PCR; TCRdb's table is partial and in-frame only. This sample yields roughly 130,000 clones, of which 80% to 90% are seen a single time; 3% to 4% belongs to the top ten. This CDR3 region has 14 residues. Per the germline V gene, CDR1 is SGDLS and CDR2 is YYNGEE. Trimming took off 4 bases at V and 8 bases at J, with 15 bases between the two ends. This TCR was sampled from a woman aged 55 to 70 with acute or convalescent COVID-19. Specimen: peripheral blood. The V gene is TRBV9, the J gene TRBJ1-4, with D maybe TRBD1 (5 bases). The CDR3 is CASSSGTPGEKLFF. In DNA, the CDR3 is TGTGCCAGCAGCAGCGGGACTCCTGGGGAAAAACTGTTTTTT.